The 26 T cell receptor beta chains in this list originate from one sample, sequenced in a study of cytomegalovirus exposure and HLA in healthy donors (dated by TCRdb to the late 2010s). Libraries were built with the immunoSEQ multiplex PCR assay. The multiplex PCR relied on a mix of 60 forward primers for TCR Vbeta segments and 13 reverse primers for TCR Jbeta segments. This immuneACCESS table, as held by TCRdb, lists in-frame sequences with V and J called but not all clones. Of the missing ones, under half trace to an unresolved V gene in checked studies; the others have no known cause. The sample table shows about 200,000 clones, and around 80% are seen once. The ten largest clones capture around 1.7% of the sample. Sequenced: PBMCs. The receptors originated from a woman under 30 in good health and CMV-seronegative.

The chain carries TRBV6-5 and TRBJ1-2, with 9 nucleotides matching TRBD1. Looked up from germline, CDR1 is MNHEY and CDR2 is SVGAGI. V shed 2 bases and J 6 bases; nucleotides not matched to a gene: 4. The CDR3 totals 14 residues. Here the CDR3 reads CASSYLGTGHGYTF. Written as DNA, the CDR3 is TGTGCCAGCAGTTACCTAGGGACAGGGCATGGCTACACCTTC.

The chain is built from TRBV4-2 and TRBJ2-1, with 7 positions matching TRBD2. CDR1 LGHNA and CDR2 YNFKEQ come from the germline V gene. V was pared by 3 bases and J by 0 bases, with 8 bases of the junction left unmatched. The CDR3 runs 17 residues. The CDR3 DNA follows: TGTGCCAGCAGCCAGGGGGTGGGGGGGAGCTCCTACAATGAGCAGTTCTTC. Amino acid sequence: CASSQGVGGSSYNEQFF.

The rearrangement links TRBV4-3 to TRBJ1-4, with D maybe TRBD1 (6 bases). The germline CDR1 and CDR2 sequences are LGHNA and YSLEER. The V end lost 1 base, the J end lost 6 bases, and 24 bases lay between the germline ends. This CDR3 is 19 amino acids long. In nucleotides, the CDR3 is TGCGCCAGCAGCCAAGCCTTGACGGGGGGCGGGGAAGGGTATGAAAAACTGTTTTTT. This sequence encodes CASSQALTGGGEGYEKLFF.

The chain has TRBV6-5 and TRBJ2-7; 8 bases fit TRBD1. Germline assignment: CDR1 MNHEY and CDR2 SVGAGI. The V segment lost 2 bases and the J segment 5 bases; nucleotides outside the gene matches: 2. There are 13 residues in the CDR3. CDR3 in amino acids: CASSYKQGDEQYV. The CDR3 region has the DNA TGTGCCAGCAGTTACAAACAGGGGGACGAGCAGTACGTC.

This clone was counted between two and nine times. V and J are TRBV5-1 and TRBJ2-2; TRBD2 agrees at 7 bases. V lost 4 bases to trimming and J lost 0 bases; unmatched junction nucleotides: 15. Germline values: CDR1 SGHRS, CDR2 YFSETQ. The CDR3 extends over 19 amino acids. CDR3 amino acids: CASSRSVGGIGANTGELFF. Here the CDR3 DNA reads TGCGCCAGCAGCCGATCGGTGGGGGGGATCGGGGCGAACACCGGGGAGCTGTTTTTT.

This clone showed up just a few times. The V gene is TRBV10-3, the J gene TRBJ2-3; TRBD2 agrees at 8 bases. From germline, CDR1 is ENHRY and CDR2 SYGVKD. J was trimmed by 5 bases and V by 5 bases; bases with no gene match: 12. The CDR3 has 16 residues. The CDR3 sequence is CAISPPRGAGVDTQYF. Here the CDR3 DNA reads TGTGCCATCAGTCCCCCCAGGGGAGCGGGAGTAGATACGCAGTATTTT.

V usage is TRBV7-9 and J usage is TRBJ2-3; 7 bases agree with TRBD2. Trimming removed 3 bases from V and 5 bases from J; junction bases left unmatched: 5. The germline V gene has CDR1 SEHNR and CDR2 FQNEAQ (reference sequence). The CDR3 is 14 amino acids. DNA of the CDR3: TGTGCCAGCAGCTTTACTGGGGGGGAAGATACGCAGTATTTT. As protein: CASSFTGGEDTQYF.

This CDR3 reads CASSETGMPSTDTQYF. The CDR3, as DNA: TGTGCCAGCAGTGAAACGGGGATGCCTAGCACAGATACGCAGTATTTT. The chain joins TRBV2 to TRBJ2-3; tentatively, D is TRBD2 (5 bases). CDR3 size: 16 residues. Germline assignment: CDR1 SNHLY and CDR2 FYNNEI. V gave up 2 bases and J gave up 0 bases, with 12 bases separating them.

This sequence joins TRBV28 and TRBJ1-2; 11 nucleotides align to TRBD1. Germline V lookup: CDR1 MDHEN, CDR2 SYDVKM. The CDR3 covers 18 residues. Germline trimming cut 5 bases from V and 4 bases from J; bases unmatched to any gene: 15. Written as DNA, the CDR3 is TGTGCCAGCAGTCTACCCCCAGGGGACAGGGGGTATGGCTATGGCTACACCTTC. Encoded protein: CASSLPPGDRGYGYGYTF.

The chain is built from TRBV28 and TRBJ2-1; 10 bases are a match to TRBD1. Trimming cost V 6 bases and J 2 bases; bases outside gene matches: 7. CDR1 and CDR2 from the germline V gene are MDHEN and SYDVKM. CDR3 size: 16 residues. CDR3 DNA: TGTGCCAGCAGCTTGTGGGGGACAGGGGCCTACAATGAGCAGTTCTTC. This sequence encodes CASSLWGTGAYNEQFF.

The V and J genes are TRBV15 and TRBJ2-5, with TRBD2 matching 11 bases. CDR1 and CDR2 (germline): LNHNV, YYDKDF (reference sequence). The CDR3 has 18 residues. V lost 0 bases and J lost 3; bases outside the gene matches: 9. Here the CDR3 DNA reads TGTGCCACCAGCAGAGATCCTAAGGTAGCGGGAGGGAAAGAGACCCAGTACTTC. Its translation is CATSRDPKVAGGKETQYF. Complete variable domain (other parts from reference TRBV15 and TRBJ2-5): DAMVIQNPRYQVTQFGKPVTLSCSQTLNHNVMYWYQQKSSQAPKLLFHYYDKDFNNEADTPDNFQSRRPNTSFCFLDIRSPGLGDTAMYLCATSRDPKVAGGKETQYFGPGTRLLVL.

The chain uses TRBV5-8 and TRBJ1-1, with D uncertain. Looked up from germline, CDR1 is SGHTS and CDR2 is YDEGEE. With 0 bases removed from V and 0 bases from J, the gap between germline ends came to 6 bases. This CDR3 has 14 amino acids. The DNA of the CDR3 is TGTGCCAGCAGCTTGGTGGCCCTGAACACTGAAGCTTTCTTT. It codes for CASSLVALNTEAFF.

The rearrangement links TRBV5-1 to TRBJ1-2, with D unresolved. V lost 0 bases and J lost 8, with 11 bases in between. The CDR3 is 13 amino acids. Germline-derived CDR1 and CDR2 are SGHRS and YFSETQ. DNA for the CDR3: TGCGCCAGCAGCTTGGTTGAGGTTTCCGGCTACACCTTC. Amino acids: CASSLVEVSGYTF.

The J gene is TRBJ1-2, the V gene TRBV5-4; D unclear. V was cut by 0 bases and J by 9 bases, with 15 bases left in between. The CDR3 sequence is 14 residues long. Germline loops: CDR1 SGHNT, CDR2 YYREEE (reference sequence). DNA for the CDR3: TGTGCCAGCAGCTTGGGAGGGCAGGTTGGGTGCTACACCTTC. Its translation is CASSLGGQVGCYTF.

This clone was detected once. The gene calls are TRBV7-9 and TRBJ2-1; 9 nucleotides line up with TRBD2. Germline V gene data show CDR1 as SEHNR and CDR2 as FQNEAQ (reference sequence). The V gene end was trimmed by 1 base and the J gene end by 10 bases; junction bases not matched to a gene: 8. The CDR3 consists of 15 residues. The CDR3 nucleotides are TGTGCCAGCAGCTTAGGGGCGGGAGGGCGGAAAGAGCAGTTCTTC. Amino acid sequence: CASSLGAGGRKEQFF.

The chain is built from TRBV4-3 and TRBJ1-6, with D uncertain. The V end was cut by 0 bases, the J end by 1 base, with 10 bases between. Germline CDR1 and CDR2: LGHNA and YSLEER. The CDR3 loop spans 17 amino acids. The CDR3 region is CASSQDSPMSYNSPLHF. The DNA for the CDR3 is TGCGCCAGCAGCCAAGATTCGCCTATGTCCTATAATTCACCCCTCCACTTT.

The CDR3 DNA follows: TGCGCCAGCAGCTTATCAGGGGGTGCTCAGCCCCAGCATTTT. Its protein is CASSLSGGAQPQHF. The chain recombines TRBV5-1 with TRBJ1-5; 7 bases match TRBD1. Per the germline V gene, CDR1 is SGHRS and CDR2 is YFSETQ. V trimming: 2 bases; J trimming: 6 bases; junction bases outside the gene matches: 5. This CDR3 contains 14 residues.

V is TRBV27 and J is TRBJ2-1; TRBD1 aligns across 8 bases. Germline lookup yields CDR1 MNHEY and CDR2 SMNVEV (reference sequence). V lost 5 bases, J lost 6 bases, and 6 bases stayed unmatched. This CDR3 spans 14 amino acids. The CDR3 here is CASSNDRGVNEQFF. Here the CDR3 DNA reads TGTGCCAGCAGTAACGACAGGGGAGTCAATGAGCAGTTCTTC.

This chain connects TRBV29-1 to TRBJ2-7, with D possibly being TRBD2 (6 bases). The germline V gene encodes CDR1 SQVTM and CDR2 ANQGSEA. V lost 1 base and J lost 3, with 13 bases in between. The CDR3 has 14 amino acids. The CDR3 is CSVEGVAEDYEQYF. The CDR3 DNA is TGCAGCGTTGAAGGTGTAGCGGAGGACTACGAGCAGTACTTC.

The chain couples TRBV29-1 to TRBJ1-2; 7 bases match TRBD1. The V gene's germline CDR1 is SQVTM and CDR2 ANQGSEA. J was trimmed by 3 bases and V by 3 bases; bases with no gene match: 1. The CDR3 is made up of 12 amino acids. CDR3 amino acids: CSVDRGDYGYTF. CDR3 DNA sequence: TGCAGCGTTGACAGGGGGGACTATGGCTACACCTTC.

A single count supports this clone. V usage is TRBV18 and J usage is TRBJ2-1, with 9 bases that match TRBD2. V lost 3 bases to trimming and J lost 0 bases; unmatched junction nucleotides: 9. Germline CDR1 is KGHSH and CDR2 is LQKENI. This CDR3 spans 18 amino acids. CDR3 amino acids: CASSPQRASGVSYNEQFF. The CDR3 bases are TGTGCCAGCTCACCGCAAAGGGCTAGCGGGGTCTCCTACAATGAGCAGTTCTTC.

Written as DNA, the CDR3 is TGTGCCAGCAGCTTAGGGGCAGTAGGGACAGGGAAGGGTCAGCCCCAGCATTTT. It yields the protein CASSLGAVGTGKGQPQHF. The chain has TRBV7-8 and TRBJ1-5, with 9 bases identical to TRBD1. Trimming took 1 base from V and 6 from J; bases not matched to a gene: 13. The CDR3 runs to 18 residues. Germline CDR1 reads SGHVS; CDR2 reads FQNEAQ.

The chain links TRBV19 to TRBJ1-2, with 9 bases identical to TRBD1. Trimming removed 4 bases from V and 8 bases from J; junction bases left unmatched: 8. This CDR3 has 14 amino acids. Germline CDR1 and CDR2: LNHDA and SQIVND (reference sequence). For the CDR3, the DNA is TGTGCCAGTAGTACTCCGGACAGGGGAGGCGGCTACACCTTC. As protein: CASSTPDRGGGYTF.

The chain employs TRBV4-3 and TRBJ2-1, with D possibly being TRBD2 (6 bases). Germline V gives CDR1 LGHNA, CDR2 YSLEER. V was shortened by 0 bases and J by 5 bases, with 14 bases between the two germline ends. The CDR3 is made up of 16 amino acids. The CDR3 is CASSQDDGSLDNEQFF. The CDR3 DNA sequence: TGCGCCAGCAGCCAAGACGACGGGAGCCTGGACAATGAGCAGTTCTTC.

The chain joins TRBV9 to TRBJ2-1; 7 nucleotides match TRBD2. V dropped 3 bases and J dropped 1; count of bases not matched to a gene: 4. The CDR3 is 15 amino acids. Looked up from germline, CDR1 is SGDLS and CDR2 is YYNGEE. This chain's CDR3 is CASSGSGASYNEQFF. Here the CDR3 DNA reads TGTGCCAGCAGCGGGAGCGGGGCGTCCTACAATGAGCAGTTCTTC. The complete variable domain, with remaining parts taken from reference TRBV9 and TRBJ2-1, reads DSGVTQTPKHLITATGQRVTLRCSPRSGDLSVYWYQQSLDQGLQFLIQYYNGEERAKGNILERFSAQQFPDLHSELNLSSLELGDSALYFCASSGSGASYNEQFFGPGTRLTVL.

A single count supports this clone. The chain links TRBV27 to TRBJ1-1, with D uncertain. Germline V gene data show CDR1 as MNHEY and CDR2 as SMNVEV (reference sequence). This CDR3 has 15 residues. The V and J ends lost 8 bases and 0 bases respectively, with 16 bases between them. The CDR3 bases are TGTGCCAGCGTTAACAGCCGGATAATGAACACTGAAGCTTTCTTT. This sequence encodes CASVNSRIMNTEAFF.